The 31 T cell receptor beta chains below all came from one sample that was sequenced in a study of cytomegalovirus exposure and HLA in healthy donors. The PCR had 60 Vbeta and 13 Jbeta primers. Data came from immunoSEQ multiplex PCR; TCRdb stores just in-frame clones and leaves some out. The top ten hold around 1.6% of the sample, which has approximately 210,000 clones, roughly 80% seen once. Sequencing was performed on PBMCs. These receptors originate from a woman between 45 and 60 years old in good health and CMV-seronegative.

The chain has TRBV4-2 and TRBJ2-5; D may be TRBD2 (5 bases). The closer fit of TRBJ2-7 to the DNA end suggests the J call may be wrong. This CDR3 has 17 amino acids. The germline CDR1 and CDR2 sequences are LGHNA and YNFKEQ. The CDR3 bases are TGTGCCAGCAGCCCGCAACCCGGAGCGGCGAGCTCCTACGAGCAGTACTTC. This codes for CASSPQPGAASSYEQYF.

This sequence joins TRBV28 and TRBJ1-2, with 7 bases that match TRBD1. V trimming: 5 bases; J trimming: 3 bases; junction bases outside the gene matches: 6. Germline values: CDR1 MDHEN, CDR2 SYDVKM. The CDR3 sequence is 14 residues long. The CDR3 nucleotides read TGTGCCAGCAGTCCCCCACAGGGGTACTATGGCTACACCTTC. Its translation: CASSPPQGYYGYTF.

The rearrangement links TRBV5-1 to TRBJ1-1, with a weak D call TRBD1 (5 bases). Per germline, CDR1 SGHRS and CDR2 YFSETQ. There are 19 residues in the CDR3. The V and J ends lost 4 bases and 0 bases respectively, with 25 bases between them. CDR3 DNA: TGCGCCAGCAGCAGGGGCCCAACGGGTCGGGTGGGGATGAACACTGAAGCTTTCTTT. As protein: CASSRGPTGRVGMNTEAFF.

The chain has TRBV5-1 and TRBJ2-2; 7 bases are a match to TRBD1. Germline CDR1 is SGHRS and CDR2 is YFSETQ. V was pared by 4 bases and J by 6 bases, with 6 bases of the junction left unmatched. The CDR3 runs 14 residues. As DNA, the CDR3 is TGCGCCAGCAGCCGCGCAGGGGGTCCCGGGGAGCTGTTTTTT. Translation: CASSRAGGPGELFF.

The rearrangement joins TRBV5-1 to TRBJ1-2; D is undetermined. The V end was cut by 7 bases, the J end by 6 bases, with 22 bases between. Germline V gene lookup returns CDR1 SGHRS and CDR2 YFSETQ. CDR3 length: 15 amino acids. CDR3 DNA: TGCGCCAGCGGAAGTCGGATCGAAGGAGAGAATGGCTACACCTTC. This translates into CASGSRIEGENGYTF.

This clone was counted only a few times. The genes are TRBV5-6 and TRBJ1-2; D is unresolved. The germline gives CDR1 SGHDT, CDR2 YYEEEE. The V and J ends lost 2 bases and 7 bases respectively, with 6 bases between them. CDR3 length: 11 residues. CDR3 amino acids: CASSFRSGYTF. As DNA, the CDR3 is TGTGCCAGCAGCTTCCGGAGTGGCTACACCTTC.

This clone appeared a few times. The chain joins TRBV5-1 to TRBJ1-3; TRBD1 might be the D (5 bases). CDR1 SGHRS and CDR2 YFSETQ come from the germline V gene. The CDR3 is made up of 16 amino acids. V lost 1 base and J 0 bases, leaving 11 bases between the germline ends. The CDR3 loop is CASSLSRQGSGNTIYF. The CDR3 region has the DNA TGCGCCAGCAGCTTGTCCCGGCAGGGCTCTGGAAACACCATATATTTT.

This chain uses TRBV7-6 with TRBJ2-2, with a weak D call TRBD2 (6 bases). CDR1 and CDR2 (germline): SGHVS, FNYEAQ. This CDR3 has 15 amino acids. Trimming removed 5 bases at V and 4 bases at J, with 14 bases between. The CDR3 DNA follows: TGTGCCAGCAGCCTGGGCGGGGCCATCACCGGGGAGCTGTTTTTT. Its translation: CASSLGGAITGELFF.

Comments on this clone: The sample contains more than one DNA sequence encoding this CDR3. In nucleotides, the CDR3 is TGTGCCAGCAGCTTAGACGGGAGGGGGAGCGAGCAGTACTTC. It yields the protein CASSLDGRGSEQYF. The chain joins TRBV7-2 to TRBJ2-7; TRBD2 aligns across 8 bases. Germline CDR1 reads SGHTA; CDR2 reads FQGNSA. V lost 1 base to trimming and J lost 6 bases; unmatched junction nucleotides: 5. The CDR3 extends over 14 amino acids.

The chain has TRBV18 and TRBJ1-4; TRBD1 agrees at 7 bases. The germline V gene encodes CDR1 KGHSH and CDR2 LQKENI. Trimming at V came to 4 bases and at J to 3 bases, leaving 2 bases not matched to a gene. The CDR3 runs 14 residues. The CDR3 sequence is CASSQQGSNEKLFF. In nucleotides, the CDR3 is TGTGCCAGCTCACAACAGGGGTCTAATGAAAAACTGTTTTTT.

This sequence joins TRBV2 and TRBJ1-2, with no clear D. Trimming shortened V by 8 bases and J by 3 bases, and 16 bases separated the two germline ends. Germline V lookup: CDR1 SNHLY, CDR2 FYNNEI. The CDR3 length is 14 residues. This CDR3 is CASRGNSGDYGYTF. The CDR3 nucleotides read TGTGCCAGCCGGGGAAACTCTGGGGACTATGGCTACACCTTC.

The J gene is TRBJ1-2, the V gene TRBV5-1, with TRBD1 matching over 10 bases. The V segment lost 2 bases and the J segment 4 bases; nucleotides outside the gene matches: 5. The germline gives CDR1 SGHRS, CDR2 YFSETQ. This CDR3 is built from 15 residues. CDR3 residues: CASSFGQGGAYGYTF. For the CDR3, the DNA is TGCGCCAGCAGCTTCGGACAGGGGGGGGCCTATGGCTACACCTTC.

This clone was seen more than once but under ten times. The CDR3 protein is CASSWTGMNTEAFF. The CDR3 DNA is TGTGCCAGCAGTTGGACAGGCATGAACACTGAAGCTTTCTTT. The chain recombines TRBV6-1 with TRBJ1-1; 7 nucleotides align to TRBD1. The CDR3 covers 14 residues. Germline V gives CDR1 MNHNS, CDR2 SASEGT. V dropped 5 bases and J dropped 0; count of bases not matched to a gene: 3.

The chain is built from TRBV19 and TRBJ2-2, with D possibly TRBD1 on 6 matching bases. V was pared by 7 bases and J by 1 base, with 10 bases between. CDR1 LNHDA and CDR2 SQIVND come from the germline V gene (reference sequence). The CDR3 extends over 14 amino acids. CDR3 amino acids: CASTVTGNTGELFF. The CDR3 nucleotides read TGTGCCAGTACCGTGACAGGGAACACCGGGGAGCTGTTTTTT.

The rearrangement joins TRBV5-4 to TRBJ2-1; D is perhaps TRBD2 (6 bases). V shed 4 bases and J shed 8 bases, with 19 bases lying between them. This CDR3 contains 15 residues. Germline-derived CDR1 and CDR2 are SGHNT and YYREEE (reference sequence). The CDR3 nucleotides read TGTGCCAGCAGCACCCGGGACTTAAGAATTCATGAGCAGTTCTTC. Residues: CASSTRDLRIHEQFF.

The rearrangement joins TRBV29-1 to TRBJ2-2; weak D call: TRBD1 (6 bases). Looked up from germline, CDR1 is SQVTM and CDR2 is ANQGSEA. V lost 7 bases and J lost 3, with 15 bases in between. The CDR3 runs 14 residues. In DNA form, the CDR3 reads TGCAGCGCAGGGGATTTCCGGGACACCGGGGAGCTGTTTTTT. Translating it yields CSAGDFRDTGELFF.

This clone has a single count. The genes are TRBV5-1 and TRBJ2-3; 7 bases align to TRBD1. The germline V gene has CDR1 SGHRS and CDR2 YFSETQ. The CDR3 is 15 amino acids. Unmatched junction bases numbered 4, after V lost 0 bases and J lost 3 bases. Here the CDR3 reads CASSLGDSGTDTQYF. The CDR3 DNA reads TGCGCCAGCAGCTTGGGGGACAGTGGTACAGATACGCAGTATTTT.

The chain uses TRBV14 and TRBJ2-1; 9 bases are a match to TRBD2. V shed 0 bases, J shed 3 bases, and the junction held 12 bases outside the gene matches. In germline, CDR1 is SGHDN, CDR2 FVKESK. The CDR3 contains 19 residues. The CDR3 nucleotides read TGTGCCAGCAGCCAAGATCCTGGAAAGGCGGGGGGGATCTACAATGAGCAGTTCTTC. It codes for CASSQDPGKAGGIYNEQFF.

V and J are TRBV9 and TRBJ1-1, with D uncertain. Germline V lookup: CDR1 SGDLS, CDR2 YYNGEE. This CDR3 contains 12 residues. V was clipped by 2 bases and J by 4 bases, with 6 bases between them. CDR3 DNA sequence: TGTGCCAGCAGCGTCGAGGGCACTGAAGCTTTCTTT. It encodes CASSVEGTEAFF.

The genes are TRBV25-1 and TRBJ2-1; 8 bases are shared with TRBD2. The CDR3 has 17 amino acids. Trimming took 3 bases from V and 0 from J; bases not matched to a gene: 7. Germline assignment: CDR1 MGHDK and CDR2 SYGVNS. CDR3 protein: CASSDELAASSYNEQFF. In nucleotides, the CDR3 is TGTGCCAGCAGTGATGAACTAGCGGCTAGCTCCTACAATGAGCAGTTCTTC.

This chain joins TRBV11-1 and TRBJ2-1, with 12 nucleotides matching TRBD2. Germline V gene lookup returns CDR1 SGHAT and CDR2 FQDESV (reference sequence). The CDR3 extends over 17 amino acids. V gave up 5 bases and J gave up 6 bases; unmatched junction bases: 11. CDR3: CASSLIIGLAGTNEQFF. In nucleotides, the CDR3 is TGTGCCAGCAGCCTAATCATCGGACTAGCGGGGACCAATGAGCAGTTCTTC.

The V gene is TRBV21-1, the J gene TRBJ1-4; the tabulated D call, TRBD1, remains unverified against the DNA. TRBV21-1 is listed as a pseudogene. There are 15 residues in the CDR3. CDR3 in amino acids: CASSKVDRRKEKLFF. DNA of the CDR3: TGTGCCAGCAGCAAAGTCGACAGGAGAAAGGAAAAACTGTTTTTT.

This clone has more than one count but fewer than ten. The chain combines TRBV29-1 with TRBJ1-1, with 9 bases identical to TRBD1. The CDR3 sequence is 11 residues long. With 6 bases clipped from V and 9 bases from J, the junction kept 5 bases outside the gene matches. From germline, CDR1 is SQVTM and CDR2 ANQGSEA. CDR3 loop: CSVRTGEKAFF. The DNA for the CDR3 is TGCAGCGTGAGGACAGGGGAGAAAGCTTTCTTT.

V is TRBV27 and J is TRBJ1-5; 10 positions agree with TRBD1. The CDR3 is 15 amino acids. Trimming cost V 5 bases and J 6 bases; bases outside gene matches: 7. CDR1 is MNHEY and CDR2 is SMNVEV in the germline V gene (reference sequence). CDR3 DNA sequence: TGTGCCAGCAGTGCACTGGGACAGGGGAGTCAGCCCCAGCATTTT. Translating gives CASSALGQGSQPQHF.

The V and J genes are TRBV13 and TRBJ1-1; the D is unclear. CDR1 and CDR2 (germline): PRHDT, FYEKMQ (reference sequence). The CDR3 runs 13 residues. The V and J ends lost 3 bases and 7 bases respectively, with 12 bases between them. CDR3 residues: CASSLESICEAFF. CDR3 in DNA: TGTGCCAGCAGCTTGGAGAGTATCTGTGAAGCTTTCTTT. The variable domain in full, completed from reference TRBV13 and TRBJ1-1, reads AAGVIQSPRHLIKEKRETATLKCYPIPRHDTVYWYQQGPGQDPQFLISFYEKMQSDKGSIPDRFSAQQFSDYHSELNMSSLELGDSALYFCASSLESICEAFFGQGTRLTVV.

This chain links TRBV6-6 with TRBJ1-4, with a tentative D call TRBD1 (5 bases). With 6 bases removed from V and 4 bases from J, the gap between germline ends came to 15 bases. This CDR3 is built from 15 residues. The germline gives CDR1 MNHNY, CDR2 SVGAGI (reference sequence). The CDR3 nucleotides are TGTGCCAGCAGGAACTCCGGGGGGGTTAATGAAAAACTGTTTTTT. Its protein is CASRNSGGVNEKLFF.

The genes are TRBV12-5 and TRBJ1-5, with TRBD1 matching 8 bases. The germline gives CDR1 LGHNT, CDR2 FRNRAP. Losses at the gene ends were 3 bases for V and 3 bases for J; bases not matched to a gene: 19. This CDR3 comprises 20 residues. This CDR3 reads CASGLVRQGPFVRNNQPQHF. CDR3 sequence (DNA): TGTGCTAGTGGTTTAGTGAGACAGGGGCCTTTTGTGCGAAACAATCAGCCCCAGCATTTT.

This clone was counted a single time. This rearrangement joins TRBV7-9 to TRBJ1-6; D perhaps matches TRBD1 (6 bases). This CDR3 has 17 amino acids. Per germline, CDR1 SEHNR and CDR2 FQNEAQ (reference sequence). Trimming shortened V by 1 base and J by 6 bases, and 16 bases separated the two germline ends. CDR3 residues: CASSLVEGVLPNSPLHF. The CDR3 DNA sequence: TGTGCCAGCAGCTTAGTCGAGGGGGTTCTTCCTAATTCACCCCTCCACTTT.

V gene TRBV2 combines with J gene TRBJ2-7, with 8 positions matching TRBD1. V shed 7 bases and J 7 bases; nucleotides not matched to a gene: 12. Germline V gives CDR1 SNHLY, CDR2 FYNNEI. The CDR3 loop spans 14 amino acids. The chain's CDR3 is CASIRQGRSDEQYF. In nucleotides, the CDR3 is TGTGCCAGCATTCGACAGGGGAGGTCGGATGAGCAGTACTTC.

This clone was seen a handful of times. This chain connects TRBV7-3 to TRBJ2-3; TRBD2 agrees at 8 bases. J gave up 3 bases and V 1 base, and 3 bases lay outside the gene matches. This CDR3 is 15 amino acids long. Germline V lookup: CDR1 SGHTA, CDR2 FQGTGA. The CDR3, as DNA: TGTGCCAGCAGCTTAAGCGGGGGGTTGACAGATACGCAGTATTTT. Translating gives CASSLSGGLTDTQYF.

This clone occurred a few times. The chain links TRBV4-3 to TRBJ1-5; D remains unclear. This CDR3 region has 15 residues. The germline V and J ends were trimmed by 0 bases and 4 bases, with 10 bases remaining between them. Per germline, CDR1 LGHNA and CDR2 YSLEER. The CDR3, as DNA: TGCGCCAGCAGCCAAGATCGGAGTGAGAATCAGCCCCAGCATTTT. This gives the protein CASSQDRSENQPQHF.